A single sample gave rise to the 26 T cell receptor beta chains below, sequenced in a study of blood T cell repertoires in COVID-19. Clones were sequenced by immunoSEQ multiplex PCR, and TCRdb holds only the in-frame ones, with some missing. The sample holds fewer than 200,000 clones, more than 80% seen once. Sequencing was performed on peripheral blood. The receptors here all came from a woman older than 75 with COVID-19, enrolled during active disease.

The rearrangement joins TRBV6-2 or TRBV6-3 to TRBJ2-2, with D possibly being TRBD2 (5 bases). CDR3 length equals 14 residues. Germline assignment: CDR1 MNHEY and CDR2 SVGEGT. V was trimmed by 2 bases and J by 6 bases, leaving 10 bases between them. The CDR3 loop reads CASSYRGIAGELFF. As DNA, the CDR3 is TGTGCCAGCAGTTACAGAGGGATCGCCGGGGAGCTGTTTTTT.

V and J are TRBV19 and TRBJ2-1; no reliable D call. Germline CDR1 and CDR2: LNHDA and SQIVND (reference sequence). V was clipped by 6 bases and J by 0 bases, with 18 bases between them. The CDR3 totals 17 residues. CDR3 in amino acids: CASSPSKWPFSYNEQFF. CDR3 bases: TGTGCCAGTAGCCCCTCAAAATGGCCCTTCTCCTACAATGAGCAGTTCTTC.

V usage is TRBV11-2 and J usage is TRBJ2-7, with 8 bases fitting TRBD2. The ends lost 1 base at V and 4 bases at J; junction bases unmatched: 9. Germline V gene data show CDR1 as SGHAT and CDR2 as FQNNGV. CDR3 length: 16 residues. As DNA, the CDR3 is TGTGCCAGCAGCTTAGGAGTAACTAGCGGAGGATACGAGCAGTACTTC. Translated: CASSLGVTSGGYEQYF.

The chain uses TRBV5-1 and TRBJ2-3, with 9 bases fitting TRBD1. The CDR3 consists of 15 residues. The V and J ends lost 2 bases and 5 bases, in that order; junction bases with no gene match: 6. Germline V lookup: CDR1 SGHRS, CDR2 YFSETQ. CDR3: CASSLQGQGIDTQYF. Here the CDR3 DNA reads TGCGCCAGCAGCTTACAGGGACAGGGAATAGATACGCAGTATTTT.

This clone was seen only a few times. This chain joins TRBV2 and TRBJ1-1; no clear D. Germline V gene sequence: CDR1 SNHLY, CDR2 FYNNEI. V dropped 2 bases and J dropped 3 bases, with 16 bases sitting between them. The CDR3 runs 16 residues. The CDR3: CASSESYPHEYTEAFF. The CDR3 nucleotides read TGTGCCAGCAGTGAAAGTTACCCGCATGAGTACACTGAAGCTTTCTTT.

The CDR3 DNA is TGTGCCAGCAGCTTGGGGCCAGGGATCAATCAGCCCCAGCATTTT. Protein: CASSLGPGINQPQHF. V is TRBV5-4 and J is TRBJ1-5, with TRBD1 as a possible D gene (5 bases). Germline values: CDR1 SGHNT, CDR2 YYREEE (reference sequence). This CDR3 region has 15 residues. Trimming took 0 bases from V and 3 from J, leaving 10 bases between them.

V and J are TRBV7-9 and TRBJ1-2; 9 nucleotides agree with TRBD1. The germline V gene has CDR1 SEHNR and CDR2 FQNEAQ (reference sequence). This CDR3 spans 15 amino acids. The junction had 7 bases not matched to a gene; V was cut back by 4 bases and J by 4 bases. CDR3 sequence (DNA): TGTGCCAGCAGCTCACGGGGACAGGGAACCTATGGCTACACCTTC. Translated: CASSSRGQGTYGYTF.

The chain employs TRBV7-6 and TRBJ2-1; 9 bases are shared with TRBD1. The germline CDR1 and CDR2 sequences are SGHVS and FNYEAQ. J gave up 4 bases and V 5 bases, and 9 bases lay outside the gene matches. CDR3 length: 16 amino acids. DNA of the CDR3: TGTGCCAGCAGCGTTTTAACAGGGGGCGCATACAATGAGCAGTTCTTC. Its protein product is CASSVLTGGAYNEQFF. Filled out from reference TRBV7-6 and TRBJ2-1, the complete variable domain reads GAGVSQSPRYKVTKRGQDVALRCDPISGHVSLYWYRQALGQGPEFLTYFNYEAQQDKSGLPNDRFSAERPEGSISTLTIQRTEQRDSAMYRCASSVLTGGAYNEQFFGPGTRLTVL.

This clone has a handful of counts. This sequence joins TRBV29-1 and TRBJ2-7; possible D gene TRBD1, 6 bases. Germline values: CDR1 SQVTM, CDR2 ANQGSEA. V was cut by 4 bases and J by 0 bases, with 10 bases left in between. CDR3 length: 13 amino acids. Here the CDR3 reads CSVGQAGSYEQYF. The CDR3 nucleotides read TGCAGCGTTGGACAGGCGGGCTCCTACGAGCAGTACTTC.

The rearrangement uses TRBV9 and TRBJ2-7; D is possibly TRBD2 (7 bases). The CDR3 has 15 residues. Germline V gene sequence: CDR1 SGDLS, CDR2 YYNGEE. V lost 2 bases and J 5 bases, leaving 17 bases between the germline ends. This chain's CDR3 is CASSVRGGGPNEQYF. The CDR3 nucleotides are TGTGCCAGCAGCGTCCGAGGGGGAGGGCCAAACGAGCAGTACTTC.

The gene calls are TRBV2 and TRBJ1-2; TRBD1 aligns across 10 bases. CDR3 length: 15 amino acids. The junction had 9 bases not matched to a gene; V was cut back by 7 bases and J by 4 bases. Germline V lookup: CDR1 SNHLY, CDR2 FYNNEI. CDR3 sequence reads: CASTLDRGRGYGYTF. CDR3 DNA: TGTGCCAGCACCCTAGACAGGGGGCGCGGCTATGGCTACACCTTC.

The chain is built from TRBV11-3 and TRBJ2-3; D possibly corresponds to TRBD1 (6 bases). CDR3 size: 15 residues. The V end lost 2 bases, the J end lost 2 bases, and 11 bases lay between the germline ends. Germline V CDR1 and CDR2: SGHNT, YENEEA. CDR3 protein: CASSLNPGATDTQYF. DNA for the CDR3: TGTGCCAGCAGCTTAAATCCAGGGGCCACAGATACGCAGTATTTT.

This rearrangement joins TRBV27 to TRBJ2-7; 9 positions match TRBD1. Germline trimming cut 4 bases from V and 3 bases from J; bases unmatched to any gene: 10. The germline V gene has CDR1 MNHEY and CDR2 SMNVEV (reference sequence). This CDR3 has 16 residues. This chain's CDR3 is CASSSTGTGRYYEQYF. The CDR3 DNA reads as TGTGCCAGCAGTTCCACTGGGACAGGGCGCTACTACGAGCAGTACTTC.

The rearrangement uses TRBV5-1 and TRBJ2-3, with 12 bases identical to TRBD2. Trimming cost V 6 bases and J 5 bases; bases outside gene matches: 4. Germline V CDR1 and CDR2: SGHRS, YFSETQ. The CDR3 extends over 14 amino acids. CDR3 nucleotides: TGCGCCAGCACGGCTAGCGGGGGGGAAGATACGCAGTATTTT. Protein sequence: CASTASGGEDTQYF. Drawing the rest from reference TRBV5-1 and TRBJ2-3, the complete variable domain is KAGVTQTPRYLIKTRGQQVTLSCSPISGHRSVSWYQQTPGQGLQFLFEYFSETQRNKGNFPGRFSGRQFSNSRSEMNVSTLELGDSALYLCASTASGGEDTQYFGPGTRLTVL.

The CDR3, as DNA: TGTGCCAGCAGGTACGGGACAGGGAGTGAGGAGACCCAGTACTTC. Translating it yields CASRYGTGSEETQYF. This sequence joins TRBV7-9 and TRBJ2-5, with TRBD1 matching 9 bases. The germline gives CDR1 SEHNR, CDR2 FQNEAQ (reference sequence). Losses at the gene ends were 6 bases for V and 5 bases for J; bases not matched to a gene: 10. The CDR3 is 15 amino acids.

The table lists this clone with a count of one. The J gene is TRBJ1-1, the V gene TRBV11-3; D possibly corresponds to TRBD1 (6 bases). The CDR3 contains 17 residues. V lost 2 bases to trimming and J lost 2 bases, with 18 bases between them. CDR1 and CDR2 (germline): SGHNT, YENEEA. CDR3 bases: TGTGCCAGCAGCTTAACCACCGCCGCAGGGGCCAACACTGAAGCTTTCTTT. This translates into CASSLTTAAGANTEAFF.

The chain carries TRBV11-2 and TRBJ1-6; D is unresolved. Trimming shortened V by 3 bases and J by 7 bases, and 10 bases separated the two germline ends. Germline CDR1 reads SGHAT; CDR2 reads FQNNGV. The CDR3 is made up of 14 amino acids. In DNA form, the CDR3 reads TGTGCCAGCAGCTTCTTTGGAGTGAATTCACCCCTCCACTTT. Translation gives CASSFFGVNSPLHF.

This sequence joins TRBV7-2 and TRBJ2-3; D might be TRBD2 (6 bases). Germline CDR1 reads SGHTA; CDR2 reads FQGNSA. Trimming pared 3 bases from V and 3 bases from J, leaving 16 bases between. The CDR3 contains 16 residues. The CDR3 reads CASSFPVGSGTDTQYF. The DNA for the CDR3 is TGTGCCAGCAGCTTCCCGGTAGGCAGCGGGACAGATACGCAGTATTTT.

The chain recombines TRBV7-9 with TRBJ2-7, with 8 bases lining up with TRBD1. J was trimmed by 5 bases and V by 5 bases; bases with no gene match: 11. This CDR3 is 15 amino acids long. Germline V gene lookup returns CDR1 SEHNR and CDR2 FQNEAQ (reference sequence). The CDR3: CASSEQGDLLDEQYF. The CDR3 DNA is TGTGCCAGCAGCGAACAGGGGGACCTTCTCGACGAGCAGTACTTC.

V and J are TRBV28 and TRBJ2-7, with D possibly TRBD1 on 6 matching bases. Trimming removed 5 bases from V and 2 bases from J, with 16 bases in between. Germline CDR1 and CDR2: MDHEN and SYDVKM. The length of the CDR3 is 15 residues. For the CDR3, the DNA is TGTGCCAGCAGTCTACCGGGGACACCCCCCTACGAGCAGTACTTC. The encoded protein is CASSLPGTPPYEQYF.

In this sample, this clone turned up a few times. CDR3 in amino acids: CSVTGTGSSYEQYF. The DNA for the CDR3 is TGCAGCGTTACCGGGACAGGGAGTAGTTACGAGCAGTACTTC. This chain joins TRBV29-1 and TRBJ2-7; 9 nucleotides align to TRBD1. The ends lost 5 bases at V and 4 bases at J; junction bases unmatched: 9. The CDR3 loop spans 14 amino acids. The V gene's germline CDR1 is SQVTM and CDR2 ANQGSEA.

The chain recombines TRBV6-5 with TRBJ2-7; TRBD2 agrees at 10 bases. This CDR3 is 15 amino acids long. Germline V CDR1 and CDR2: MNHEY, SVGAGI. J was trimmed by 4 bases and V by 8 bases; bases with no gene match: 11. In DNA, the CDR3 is TGTGCCAGCGCGACTAGCGGGTGGGATTTGTACGAGCAGTACTTC. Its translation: CASATSGWDLYEQYF.

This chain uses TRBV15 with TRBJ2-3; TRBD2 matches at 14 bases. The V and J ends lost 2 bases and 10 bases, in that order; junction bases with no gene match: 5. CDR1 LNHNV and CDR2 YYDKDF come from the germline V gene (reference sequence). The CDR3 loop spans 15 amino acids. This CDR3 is CATSRRTSGGLAQYF. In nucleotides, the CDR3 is TGTGCCACCAGCAGAAGGACTAGCGGGGGGCTAGCGCAGTATTTT.

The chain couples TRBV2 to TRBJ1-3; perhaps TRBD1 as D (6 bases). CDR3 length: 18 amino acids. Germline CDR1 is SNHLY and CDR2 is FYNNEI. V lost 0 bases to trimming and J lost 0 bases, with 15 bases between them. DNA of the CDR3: TGTGCCAGCAGTGAAGCCACCGCAGCGGACAGCTCTGGAAACACCATATATTTT. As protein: CASSEATAADSSGNTIYF.

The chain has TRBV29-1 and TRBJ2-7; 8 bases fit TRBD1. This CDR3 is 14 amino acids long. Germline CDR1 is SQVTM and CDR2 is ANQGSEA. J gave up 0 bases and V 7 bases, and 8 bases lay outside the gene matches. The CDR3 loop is CSAEYRGTSYEQYF. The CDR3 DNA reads TGCAGCGCGGAGTACAGGGGGACCTCCTACGAGCAGTACTTC.

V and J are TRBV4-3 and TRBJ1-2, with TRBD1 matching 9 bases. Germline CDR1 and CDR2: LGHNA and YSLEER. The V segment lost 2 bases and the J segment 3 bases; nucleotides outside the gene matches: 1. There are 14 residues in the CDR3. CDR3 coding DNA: TGCGCCAGCAGCCAACGGGACAGGGACTATGGCTACACCTTC. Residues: CASSQRDRDYGYTF.